The sample holds one count of the clone carrying this T cell receptor beta chain. The data stem from a study of cytomegalovirus exposure and HLA in healthy donors. The table came from immunoSEQ multiplex PCR; TCRdb's copy has only in-frame clones and leaves some out. Of more than 45,000 clones in the sample, roughly 94% were seen once. Sequenced: PBMCs. This sequence originates from a man younger than 35 in good health and CMV-seronegative.

CDR3 sequence (DNA): TGTGCCAGCAGTCCGGACAGGAGTAACACTGAAGCTTTCTTT. Amino acid sequence: CASSPDRSNTEAFF. This chain uses TRBV2 with TRBJ1-1, with 7 positions matching TRBD1. The ends lost 5 bases at V and 2 bases at J; junction bases unmatched: 5. The CDR3 runs to 14 residues. The germline V gene has CDR1 SNHLY and CDR2 FYNNEI.